This T cell receptor beta chain was captured in a study of control samples from healthy donors and cancer patients. V was shortened by 0 bases and J by 3 bases, with 11 bases between the two germline ends. Germline CDR1 MNHEY, CDR2 SVGAGI. This CDR3 has 15 amino acids. Sequencing was performed with immunoSEQ multiplex PCR; in TCRdb, only in-frame clones are kept and a portion is missing. Among about 160,000 clones listed, 90% to 95% were seen once. This receptor was obtained from a woman aged 25 to 45 in good health. Sequencing was carried out using blood. The rearrangement joins TRBV6-5 to TRBJ1-2; D may be TRBD1 (5 bases). CDR3 loop: CASSYSSRQYYGYTF. CDR3 nucleotides: TGTGCCAGCAGTTACTCAAGCCGACAGTACTATGGCTACACCTTC.